Shown below are 32 T cell receptor beta chains from a single sample sequenced in a study of cytomegalovirus exposure and HLA in healthy donors. PCR was performed using 60 Vbeta and 13 Jbeta primers. The assay was immunoSEQ multiplex PCR, and TCRdb's table has in-frame clones only and misses some. Here the sample spans 75,000 to 95,000 clones, 70% to 85% being singletons. The sample consisted of PBMCs. These receptor sequences come from a young man in good health and CMV-seronegative.

V usage is TRBV15 and J usage is TRBJ1-4; 8 bases are shared with TRBD1. V dropped 3 bases and J dropped 10; count of bases not matched to a gene: 4. Germline values: CDR1 LNHNV, CDR2 YYDKDF (reference sequence). CDR3 length equals 13 residues. Written as DNA, the CDR3 is TGTGCCACCAGCAGGGAGGACAGGGCAAAACTGTTTTTT. It is translated as CATSREDRAKLFF.

The genes are TRBV4-1 and TRBJ2-5, with no clear D. Germline CDR1 reads MGHRA; CDR2 reads YSYEKL. Trimming took 2 bases from V and 5 from J, leaving 12 bases between them. The CDR3 is made up of 14 amino acids. The CDR3 sequence: CASSQLVLDETQYF. The CDR3 coding sequence is TGCGCCAGCAGCCAACTCGTCCTAGACGAGACCCAGTACTTC.

V gene TRBV7-8 combines with J gene TRBJ1-1; no firm D call. Germline CDR1 and CDR2: SGHVS and FQNEAQ. The V end was cut by 4 bases, the J end by 5 bases, with 11 bases between. There are 13 residues in the CDR3. CDR3 DNA sequence: TGTGCCAGCAGCTCCCAACGGGAAACTGAAGCTTTCTTT. It encodes CASSSQRETEAFF.

This clone was seen a few times. The chain carries TRBV5-6 and TRBJ2-6; D unresolved. The CDR3 consists of 15 residues. V lost 1 base to trimming and J lost 0 bases, with 5 bases between them. Germline CDR1 reads SGHDT; CDR2 reads YYEEEE. The CDR3 DNA reads TGTGCCAGCAGCTTGCGCAGCTCTGGGGCCAACGTCCTGACTTTC. Its protein is CASSLRSSGANVLTF.

The rearrangement uses TRBV5-1 and TRBJ2-7, with no clear D. Trimming shortened V by 0 bases and J by 2 bases, and 3 bases separated the two germline ends. The CDR3 runs 12 residues. Germline assignment: CDR1 SGHRS and CDR2 YFSETQ. This CDR3 is CASSLGTYEQYF. For the CDR3, the DNA is TGCGCCAGCAGCTTGGGTACCTACGAGCAGTACTTC.

The V gene is TRBV25-1, the J gene TRBJ1-2; 7 nucleotides agree with TRBD1. Germline V gene sequence: CDR1 MGHDK, CDR2 SYGVNS. With V trimmed by 7 bases and J by 5 bases, 7 bases remained unmatched. The CDR3 length is 13 residues. CDR3 sequence reads: CASTRQGSYGYTF. As DNA, the CDR3 is TGTGCCAGCACCCGACAGGGTAGTTATGGCTACACCTTC.

This clone was seen a few times. CDR3 protein: CASSLAEIQSAEQFF. CDR3 in DNA: TGTGCCAGCAGCTTAGCGGAGATACAATCAGCCGAGCAGTTCTTC. The chain employs TRBV7-9 and TRBJ2-1; no clear D gene. Per the germline V gene, CDR1 is SEHNR and CDR2 is FQNEAQ (reference sequence). Trimming removed 0 bases from V and 10 bases from J, with 16 bases in between. CDR3 length equals 15 residues.

The chain recombines TRBV6-4 with TRBJ1-2, with a weak D call TRBD1 (6 bases). Trimming cost V 7 bases and J 8 bases, with 14 bases left between them. CDR3 length equals 12 residues. Germline CDR1 MRHNA, CDR2 SNTAGT. The CDR3 loop reads CASKAAGVGYTF. CDR3 nucleotide sequence: TGTGCCAGCAAGGCGGCAGGGGTCGGCTACACCTTC.

The genes are TRBV6-5 and TRBJ1-1; tentative D call: TRBD1 (5 bases). In germline, CDR1 is MNHEY, CDR2 SVGAGI. The V end lost 1 base, the J end lost 5 bases, and 11 bases lay between the germline ends. This CDR3 spans 14 amino acids. The CDR3 region has the DNA TGTGCCAGCAGTTACTGGGGGGGTGGGACTGAAGCTTTCTTT. This codes for CASSYWGGGTEAFF.

The chain combines TRBV29-1 with TRBJ1-3; no definite D call. This CDR3 is 11 amino acids long. Germline CDR1 SQVTM, CDR2 ANQGSEA. V shed 6 bases and J shed 3 bases, with 6 bases lying between them. In DNA form, the CDR3 reads TGCAGCGTCCGGGATGGAAACACCATATATTTT. It yields the protein CSVRDGNTIYF.

The table lists this clone with a few counts. The rearrangement links TRBV19 to TRBJ2-1, with 8 bases aligning to TRBD2. CDR3 size: 15 residues. Looked up from germline, CDR1 is LNHDA and CDR2 is SQIVND (reference sequence). Germline trimming cut 3 bases from V and 6 bases from J; bases unmatched to any gene: 7. This chain's CDR3 is CASSMNPSGPNEQFF. In nucleotides, the CDR3 is TGTGCCAGTAGTATGAATCCTAGCGGGCCCAATGAGCAGTTCTTC.

This clone appeared a few times. The chain is built from TRBV5-4 and TRBJ1-5, with TRBD1 as a possible D gene (5 bases). Germline V lookup: CDR1 SGHNT, CDR2 YYREEE (reference sequence). V shed 2 bases and J shed 5 bases, with 14 bases lying between them. This CDR3 is 15 amino acids long. The CDR3 protein is CASSLTGYGDQPQHF. Written as DNA, the CDR3 is TGTGCCAGCAGCTTAACAGGTTATGGGGATCAGCCCCAGCATTTT.

The J gene is TRBJ1-1, the V gene TRBV5-1, with D hard to call. Germline V gene data show CDR1 as SGHRS and CDR2 as YFSETQ. The V end was cut by 1 base, the J end by 0 bases, with 16 bases between. CDR3 length equals 17 residues. This CDR3 reads CASSLLSVGVMNTEAFF. The CDR3 bases are TGCGCCAGCAGCTTGTTGTCAGTCGGGGTCATGAACACTGAAGCTTTCTTT.

The rearrangement uses TRBV30 and TRBJ2-2; TRBD1 aligns across 8 bases. V dropped 0 bases and J dropped 3; count of bases not matched to a gene: 6. CDR3 length equals 16 residues. Germline CDR1 is GTSNPN and CDR2 is SVGIG (reference sequence). The CDR3: CAWSVWQGADTGELFF. For the CDR3, the DNA is TGTGCCTGGAGTGTATGGCAGGGGGCGGACACCGGGGAGCTGTTTTTT.

The chain has TRBV5-4 and TRBJ2-5, with a possible D match to TRBD2 (6 bases). Per the germline V gene, CDR1 is SGHNT and CDR2 is YYREEE (reference sequence). The CDR3 length is 14 residues. Trimming took 8 bases from V and 5 from J, leaving 19 bases between them. In DNA, the CDR3 is TGTGCCAGTTTTCTCCGGGACTCTGGGGAGACCCAGTACTTC. Translation gives CASFLRDSGETQYF.

The chain combines TRBV29-1 with TRBJ2-1; a weak D match, TRBD2 (5 bases). Between the trimmed V and J ends, which lost 7 bases and 9 bases, there was a span of 16 bases. CDR3 size: 12 residues. The germline V gene has CDR1 SQVTM and CDR2 ANQGSEA. CDR3 nucleotide sequence: TGCAGCGCTCGGATCGGGCGGGTTGAGCAGTTCTTC. As protein: CSARIGRVEQFF.

This chain uses TRBV5-4 with TRBJ2-7; no definite D call. This CDR3 has 13 residues. Trimming took off 4 bases at V and 0 bases at J, with 8 bases between the two ends. Germline CDR1 and CDR2: SGHNT and YYREEE (reference sequence). CDR3 DNA sequence: TGTGCCAGCAGCGAATCTAGCTCCTACGAGCAGTACTTC. Translated, it gives CASSESSSYEQYF.

The rearrangement joins TRBV28 to TRBJ1-5; perhaps TRBD1 as D (6 bases). The CDR3 is 13 residues long. The V gene's germline CDR1 is MDHEN and CDR2 SYDVKM. V lost 1 base to trimming and J lost 9 bases, with 10 bases between them. The CDR3 DNA reads TGTGCCAGCAGTTTATCAGGGGTAGGGCCCCAGCATTTT. Amino acid sequence: CASSLSGVGPQHF.

This clone was seen a few times. This chain links TRBV6-1 with TRBJ2-7; perhaps TRBD2 as D (5 bases). Trimming stripped 1 base from V and 3 bases from J, with 10 bases between. This CDR3 has 14 amino acids. Germline assignment: CDR1 MNHNS and CDR2 SASEGT. In nucleotides, the CDR3 is TGTGCCAGCAGTGAAGATAGCGCCTACTACGAGCAGTACTTC. This codes for CASSEDSAYYEQYF.

The J gene is TRBJ2-1, the V gene TRBV19; 7 bases agree with TRBD2. Trimming removed 6 bases from V and 3 bases from J; junction bases left unmatched: 8. This CDR3 has 15 residues. Germline CDR1 LNHDA, CDR2 SQIVND (reference sequence). The DNA for the CDR3 is TGTGCCAGTAGCCCCGGGACTATGGTCTACAATGAGCAGTTCTTC. It encodes CASSPGTMVYNEQFF.

This clone was seen once. The rearrangement joins TRBV11-3 to TRBJ2-7; 8 bases are a match to TRBD1. V lost 5 bases, J lost 3 bases, and 0 bases stayed unmatched. CDR1 is SGHNT, CDR2 YENEEA, per germline. The CDR3 is made up of 12 amino acids. In nucleotides, the CDR3 is TGTGCCAGCAGCGGGACAGGCTACGAGCAGTACTTC. This encodes CASSGTGYEQYF.

The chain has TRBV7-9 and TRBJ2-7; 7 bases are a match to TRBD2. The CDR3 sequence is 15 residues long. From germline, CDR1 is SEHNR and CDR2 FQNEAQ (reference sequence). V gave up 7 bases and J gave up 3 bases; unmatched junction bases: 12. CDR3 protein: CASIITAGNNYEQYF. In DNA form, the CDR3 reads TGTGCCAGCATCATAACAGCGGGAAATAACTACGAGCAGTACTTC.

The chain employs TRBV19 and TRBJ2-3, with D tentatively TRBD2 (6 bases). Deletions cut 5 bases from V and 1 base from J, with 16 bases between. Looked up from germline, CDR1 is LNHDA and CDR2 is SQIVND (reference sequence). This CDR3 has 16 amino acids. Here the CDR3 reads CASSGVRGGGTDTQYF. In DNA, the CDR3 is TGTGCCAGTAGTGGGGTACGCGGAGGGGGCACAGATACGCAGTATTTT. Drawing the rest from reference TRBV19 and TRBJ2-3, the complete variable domain is DGGITQSPKYLFRKEGQNVTLSCEQNLNHDAMYWYRQDPGQGLRLIYYSQIVNDFQKGDIAEGYSVSREKKESFPLTVTSAQKNPTAFYLCASSGVRGGGTDTQYFGPGTRLTVL.

The J gene is TRBJ2-7, the V gene TRBV28; 11 positions match TRBD2. There are 15 residues in the CDR3. CDR1 and CDR2 (germline): MDHEN, SYDVKM. V trimming: 8 bases; J trimming: 2 bases; junction bases outside the gene matches: 8. The CDR3 bases are TGTGCCAGCCGATCCGGGACTAGCGGACCCTACGAGCAGTACTTC. Translation: CASRSGTSGPYEQYF.

The rearrangement links TRBV6-1 to TRBJ1-1; D might be TRBD1 (5 bases). V was trimmed by 5 bases and J by 0 bases, leaving 13 bases between them. This CDR3 comprises 15 residues. In germline, CDR1 is MNHNS, CDR2 SASEGT. CDR3: CASSRGGNMNTEAFF. CDR3 sequence (DNA): TGTGCCAGCAGTAGGGGTGGGAACATGAACACTGAAGCTTTCTTT.

This rearrangement joins TRBV5-1 to TRBJ1-2; D might be TRBD1 (6 bases). CDR1 and CDR2 from the germline V gene are SGHRS and YFSETQ. This CDR3 has 14 residues. V was shortened by 4 bases and J by 3 bases, with 13 bases between the two germline ends. CDR3 DNA sequence: TGCGCCAGCAGCGTGGGGGGCGGTCACTATGGCTACACCTTC. This codes for CASSVGGGHYGYTF. The whole variable domain, remainder taken from reference TRBV5-1 and TRBJ1-2, is KAGVTQTPRYLIKTRGQQVTLSCSPISGHRSVSWYQQTPGQGLQFLFEYFSETQRNKGNFPGRFSGRQFSNSRSEMNVSTLELGDSALYLCASSVGGGHYGYTFGSGTRLTVV.

The chain employs TRBV9 and TRBJ1-1; 12 bases line up with TRBD1. Looked up from germline, CDR1 is SGDLS and CDR2 is YYNGEE. V was clipped by 3 bases and J by 5 bases; unmatched bases: 5. The CDR3 runs 15 residues. In nucleotides, the CDR3 is TGTGCCAGCAGCGCGGGGGGACAGGGGGCAACTGAAGCTTTCTTT. Residues: CASSAGGQGATEAFF.

J is TRBJ2-4 and V is TRBV27; possibly TRBD1 for D (6 bases). Germline V gives CDR1 MNHEY, CDR2 SMNVEV (reference sequence). CDR3 length equals 14 residues. Trimming shortened V by 3 bases and J by 5 bases, and 11 bases separated the two germline ends. The CDR3 sequence: CASSLSRGQNIQYF. CDR3 sequence (DNA): TGTGCCAGCAGTTTGTCCAGGGGACAAAACATTCAGTACTTC.

This chain joins TRBV5-1 and TRBJ2-7; D may be TRBD2 (5 bases). Per the germline V gene, CDR1 is SGHRS and CDR2 is YFSETQ. There are 16 residues in the CDR3. The V and J ends lost 4 bases and 2 bases respectively, with 19 bases between them. CDR3 amino acids: CASSPRISETTYEQYF. The CDR3 DNA sequence: TGCGCCAGCAGCCCCAGAATCAGCGAGACTACCTACGAGCAGTACTTC.

This clone is a singleton in its sample. This chain connects TRBV6-1 to TRBJ2-7, with 7 positions matching TRBD1. The CDR3 runs to 14 residues. The germline V gene encodes CDR1 MNHNS and CDR2 SASEGT. The V gene end was trimmed by 6 bases and the J gene end by 1 base; junction bases not matched to a gene: 6. The CDR3 DNA sequence: TGTGCCAGCAGGGGGACAGCGGATTCCTACGAGCAGTACTTC. Residues: CASRGTADSYEQYF.

The chain has TRBV2 and TRBJ1-6, with D uncertain. The germline CDR1 and CDR2 sequences are SNHLY and FYNNEI. V was clipped by 2 bases and J by 6 bases, with 8 bases between them. The CDR3 sequence is 14 residues long. The CDR3 DNA reads as TGTGCCAGCAGTGAAATTCGAGTTAATTCACCCCTCCACTTT. Encoded protein: CASSEIRVNSPLHF. Full variable domain (remainder filled in from reference TRBV2 and TRBJ1-6): EPEVTQTPSHQVTQMGQEVILRCVPISNHLYFYWYRQILGQKVEFLVSFYNNEISEKSEIFDDQFSVERPDGSNFTLKIRSTKLEDSAMYFCASSEIRVNSPLHFGNGTRLTVT.

The chain carries TRBV19 and TRBJ2-7; D gene ambiguous. Trimming removed 5 bases from V and 2 bases from J, with 13 bases in between. The germline V gene has CDR1 LNHDA and CDR2 SQIVND (reference sequence). The CDR3 extends over 14 amino acids. The CDR3, as DNA: TGTGCCAGTAGTCGCATCCCACTAACCTACGAGCAGTACTTC. This translates into CASSRIPLTYEQYF.